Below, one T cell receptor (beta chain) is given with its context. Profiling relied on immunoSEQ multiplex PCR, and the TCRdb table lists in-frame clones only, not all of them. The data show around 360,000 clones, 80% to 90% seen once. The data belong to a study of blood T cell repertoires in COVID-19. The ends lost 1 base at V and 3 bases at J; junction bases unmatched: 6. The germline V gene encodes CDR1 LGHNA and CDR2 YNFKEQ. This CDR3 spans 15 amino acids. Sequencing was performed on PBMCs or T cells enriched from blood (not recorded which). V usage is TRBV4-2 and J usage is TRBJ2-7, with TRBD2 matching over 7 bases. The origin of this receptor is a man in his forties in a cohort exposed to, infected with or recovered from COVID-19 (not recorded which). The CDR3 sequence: CASSQALAADYEQYF. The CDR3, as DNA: TGTGCCAGCAGCCAAGCCCTAGCGGCGGACTACGAGCAGTACTTC.